This T cell receptor beta chain was captured in a study of CD8 T cells in Susac syndrome. There are 15 residues in the CDR3. J lost 4 bases, V lost 6 bases, and 7 bases had no gene match. The germline V gene encodes CDR1 SGHRS and CDR2 YFSETQ. The study sequenced TCR beta in blood CD8+ and CD4+ T cells. It was with random hexamers that roughly 0.5 to 1 ug RNA was reverse transcribed. Across 54 Vbeta and 13 Jbeta, TCR beta CDR3 was amplified with immunoSEQ multiplex PCR. TCRdb reanalysed the immunoSEQ multiplex PCR reads using MiXCR and keeps one entry per CDR3 protein. The sample yields a few hundred thousand distinct CDR3 sequences, 93% seen once.

The genes are TRBV5-1 and TRBJ1-1, with 12 bases matching TRBD1. This sequence originates from a human donor with multiple sclerosis. The sequenced sample was CD4+ T cells from PBMCs. CDR3 loop: CASTALGQGATEAFF. The CDR3 DNA reads TGCGCCAGCACCGCACTGGGACAGGGGGCCACTGAAGCTTTCTTT.